These T cell receptor beta chains were read from a single sample in a study of blood T cell repertoires in COVID-19. TCRdb keeps only in-frame clones here, not all; method: immunoSEQ multiplex PCR. Of roughly 120,000 clones listed, less than 75% were seen once; the top ten hold roughly 0.86%. Sequences were obtained from peripheral blood. These receptors came from a human donor with acute or convalescent COVID-19. The donor label of this sample is uncertain. CDR3s include the opening cysteine and the closing phenylalanine or tryptophan. Fields, in order: J gene, V gene, D gene, CDR3 protein, CDR3 DNA. D genes are given only for firm matches.

>TRBJ1-2|TRBV25-1|NA
CASSDRGVRGYTF
TGTGCCAGCAGTGATCGGGGAGTCCGGGGCTACACCTTC
>TRBJ1-1|TRBV30|NA
CAWSLGGNTEAFF
TGTGCCTGGAGTCTGGGAGGGAACACTGAAGCTTTCTTT
>TRBJ1-2|TRBV6-6|TRBD1
CASSGQGKENYGYTF
TGTGCCAGCAGTGGACAGGGGAAGGAAAACTATGGCTACACCTTC
>TRBJ1-4|TRBV3-1/TRBV3-2|TRBD1
CASRVSRQGNEKLFF
TGTGCCAGCAGAGTCTCTAGACAGGGTAATGAAAAACTGTTTTTT
>TRBJ2-6|TRBV5-1|TRBD1
CASSGGQPAQSVLTF
TGCGCCAGCAGCGGGGGACAGCCCGCTCAGTCCGTCCTGACTTTC
>TRBJ2-5|TRBV24-1|NA
CATSDPSKETQYF
TGTGCCACCAGTGACCCTAGTAAAGAGACCCAGTACTTC
>TRBJ2-7|TRBV5-1|TRBD1
CASSLTGQGPSYEQYF
TGCGCCAGCAGCTTGACGGGACAGGGACCTTCCTACGAGCAGTACTTC
>TRBJ1-5|TRBV3-1/TRBV3-2|NA
CASSQGGYQPQHF
TGTGCCAGCAGCCAGGGCGGGTACCAGCCCCAGCATTTT
>TRBJ2-7|TRBV6-2/TRBV6-3|NA
CASSHGLGRRHSYEQYF
TGTGCCAGCAGTCACGGACTCGGACGGCGCCACTCCTACGAGCAGTACTTC
>TRBJ2-2|TRBV10-1|TRBD1
CASTRQGTWIKNTGELFF
TGCGCCAGCACCCGACAGGGGACCTGGATAAAGAACACCGGGGAGCTGTTTTTT
>TRBJ2-5|TRBV2|NA
CASSVGETQYF
TGTGCCAGCAGTGTCGGGGAGACCCAGTACTTC
>TRBJ1-1|TRBV29-1|NA
CSVDATGRGNTEAFF
TGCAGCGTTGACGCCACAGGGAGGGGGAACACTGAAGCTTTCTTT